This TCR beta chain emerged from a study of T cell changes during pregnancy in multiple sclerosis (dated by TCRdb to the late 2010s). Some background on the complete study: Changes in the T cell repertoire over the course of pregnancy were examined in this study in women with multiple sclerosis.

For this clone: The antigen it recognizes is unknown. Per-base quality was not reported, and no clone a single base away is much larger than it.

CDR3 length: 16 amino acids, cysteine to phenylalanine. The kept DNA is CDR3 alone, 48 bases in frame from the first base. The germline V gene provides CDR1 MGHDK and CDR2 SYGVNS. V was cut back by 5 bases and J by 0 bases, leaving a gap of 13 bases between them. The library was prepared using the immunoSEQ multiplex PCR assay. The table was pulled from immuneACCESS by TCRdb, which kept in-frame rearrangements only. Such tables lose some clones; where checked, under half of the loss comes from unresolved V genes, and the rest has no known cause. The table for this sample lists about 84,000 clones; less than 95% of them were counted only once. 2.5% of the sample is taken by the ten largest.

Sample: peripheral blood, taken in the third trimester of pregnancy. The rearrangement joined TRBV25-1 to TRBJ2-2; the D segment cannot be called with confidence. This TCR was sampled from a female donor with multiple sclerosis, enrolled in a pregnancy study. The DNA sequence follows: TGTGCCAGCAGTCCTCCAGGCCCTACGAACACCGGGGAGCTGTTTTTT. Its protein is CASSPPGPTNTGELFF.